Listed below are T cell receptor beta chains from one sample, sequenced in a study of STAT5B mutations in CD4+ large granular lymphocyte leukemia. Clones were read by immunoSEQ multiplex PCR, and TCRdb kept only the in-frame ones, dropping some. This table has 30,000 to 40,000 clones, nearly 90% appearing once. Sequencing used CD4+ T cells from blood buffy coats. The receptors come from a human donor in good health. The CDR3 runs from the conserved cysteine through the conserved F or W. The order of the fields is V gene, J gene, CDR3 protein.

V: TRBV6-5; J: TRBJ1-4; CDR3: CASSWRPGIEEKLFF
V: TRBV6-6; J: TRBJ2-3; CDR3: CASSSPDRYTDTQYF
V: TRBV28; J: TRBJ1-2; CDR3: CASTGPEANYGYTF
V: TRBV6-6; J: TRBJ2-7; CDR3: CASGGQGGYEQYF
V: TRBV9; J: TRBJ2-3; CDR3: CASSERTGGTDTQYF
V: TRBV6-5; J: TRBJ2-7; CDR3: CASSRAGGVEQYF
V: TRBV11-3; J: TRBJ2-1; CDR3: CASSLDRATEQFF
V: TRBV14; J: TRBJ2-5; CDR3: CASSLPFMEQYF
V: TRBV9; J: TRBJ2-1; CDR3: CASSVAGQGGGEQFF
V: TRBV10-3; J: TRBJ2-2; CDR3: CAIGDINTGELFF